The clone carrying this TCR beta chain was recorded many times. TCRdb re-analysed the 5' RACE reads in MiXCR, keeping a single row per CDR3 protein. This table has about 220,000 distinct CDR3 sequences, 2.5% to 3.5% appearing once. This specimen belongs to a study of T cells after yellow fever vaccination. The CDR3 contains 14 residues. In germline, CDR1 is SGHAT, CDR2 FQNNGV. V shed 5 bases and J shed 3 bases, with 13 bases lying between them. The source material was CD4+ T cells sorted from PBMCs, sampled 10 days after the yellow fever booster vaccination. The receptor's source is a man aged 18 to 30 who received the YFV17D yellow fever vaccine. J is TRBJ1-2 and V is TRBV11-2; D possibly corresponds to TRBD1 (5 bases). CDR3 sequence: CASSPTGGDYGYTF. The CDR3 DNA sequence: TGTGCCAGCAGCCCCACGGGGGGGGACTATGGCTACACCTTC.